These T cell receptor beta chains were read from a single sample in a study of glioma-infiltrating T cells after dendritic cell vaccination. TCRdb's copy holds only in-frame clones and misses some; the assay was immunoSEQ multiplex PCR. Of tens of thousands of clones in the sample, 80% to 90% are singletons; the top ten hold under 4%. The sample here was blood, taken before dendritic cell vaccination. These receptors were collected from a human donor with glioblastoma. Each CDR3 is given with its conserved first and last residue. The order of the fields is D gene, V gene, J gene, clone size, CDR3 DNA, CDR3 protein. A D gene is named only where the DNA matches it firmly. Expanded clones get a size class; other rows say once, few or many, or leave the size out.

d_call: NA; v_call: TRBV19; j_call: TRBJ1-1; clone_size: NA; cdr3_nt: TGTGCCAGTAAGAGACCGGGGGAAGCTTTCTTT; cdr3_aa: CASKRPGEAFF
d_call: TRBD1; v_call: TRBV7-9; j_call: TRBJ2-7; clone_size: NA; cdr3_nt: TGTGCCAGCAGTCTAGGGACAGGGCTTCACGAGCAGTACTTC; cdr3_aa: CASSLGTGLHEQYF
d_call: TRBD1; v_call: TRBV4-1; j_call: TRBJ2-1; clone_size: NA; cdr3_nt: TGCGCCAGCAGCCAAGGGACAGGGAGTGGTTCCAATGAGCAGTTCTTC; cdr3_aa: CASSQGTGSGSNEQFF
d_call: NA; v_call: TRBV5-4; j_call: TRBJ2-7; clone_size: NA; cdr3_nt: TGTGCCAGCAGCTTGGGGACACAGTCCTACGAGCAGTACTTC; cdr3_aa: CASSLGTQSYEQYF
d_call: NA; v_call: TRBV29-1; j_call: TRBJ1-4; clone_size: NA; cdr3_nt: TGCAGCGTGGCAGACAGAGCAACTAATGAAAAACTGTTTTTT; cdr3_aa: CSVADRATNEKLFF
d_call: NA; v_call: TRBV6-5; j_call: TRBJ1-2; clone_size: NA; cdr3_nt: TGTGCCAGCAGGAGAGACAGGAACTATGGCTACACCTTC; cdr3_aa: CASRRDRNYGYTF
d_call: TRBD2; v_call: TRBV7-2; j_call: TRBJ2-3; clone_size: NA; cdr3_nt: TGTGCCAGCAGCTTAGGACTAGCGATGGCACGGGATACGCAGTATTTT; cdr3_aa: CASSLGLAMARDTQYF
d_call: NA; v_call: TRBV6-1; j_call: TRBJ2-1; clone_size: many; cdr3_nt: TGTGCCAGCAGTGGGACAGAATACAATGAGCAGTTCTTC; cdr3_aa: CASSGTEYNEQFF
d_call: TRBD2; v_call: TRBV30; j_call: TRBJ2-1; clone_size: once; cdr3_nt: TGTGCCTGGGACGAGCGGGAAGCGGAGAGATTCTTC; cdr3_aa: CAWDEREAERFF
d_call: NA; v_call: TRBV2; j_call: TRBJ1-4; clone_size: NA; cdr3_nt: TGTGCCAGCAGGAGTCAGGCCAGGAATGAAAAACTGTTTTTT; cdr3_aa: CASRSQARNEKLFF
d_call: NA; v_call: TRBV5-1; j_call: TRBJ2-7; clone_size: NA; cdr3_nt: TGCGCCAGCAGGTCCAGCTCCTACGAGCAGTACTTC; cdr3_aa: CASRSSSYEQYF
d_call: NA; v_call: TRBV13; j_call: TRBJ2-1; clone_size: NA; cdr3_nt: TGTGCCAGCAGCCCCCCTGGACAGTACAATGAGCAGTTCTTC; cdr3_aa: CASSPPGQYNEQFF
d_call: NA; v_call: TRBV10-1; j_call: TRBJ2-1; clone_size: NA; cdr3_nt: TGCGCCAGTTTGAGAATTTACAATGAGCAGTTCTTC; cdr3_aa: CASLRIYNEQFF
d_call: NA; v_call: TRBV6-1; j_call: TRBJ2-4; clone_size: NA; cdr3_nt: TGTGCCAGCAGTGAAGGGCGGCGCGGGACAGCTACTTTTCTAGCCAAAAACATTCAGTACTTC; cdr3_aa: CASSEGRRGTATFLAKNIQYF
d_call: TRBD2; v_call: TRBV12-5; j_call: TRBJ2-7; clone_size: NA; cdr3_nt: TGTGCTAGTCAGCTAGCGGGGGGATTGCAGTACTTC; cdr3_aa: CASQLAGGLQYF
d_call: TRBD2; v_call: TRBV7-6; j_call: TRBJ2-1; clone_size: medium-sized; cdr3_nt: TGTGCCAGCAGCACCGGACTAGCGGCCTACAATGAGCAGTTCTTC; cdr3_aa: CASSTGLAAYNEQFF
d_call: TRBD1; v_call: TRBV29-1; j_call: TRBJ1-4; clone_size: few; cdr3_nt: TGCAGCGTTGGAGGGGGCGCGCAAAAACTGTTTTTT; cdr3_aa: CSVGGGAQKLFF
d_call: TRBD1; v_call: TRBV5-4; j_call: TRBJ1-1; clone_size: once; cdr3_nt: TGTGCCAGCAGACCGGGACAGGAGAACACTGAAGCTTTCTTT; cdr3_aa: CASRPGQENTEAFF
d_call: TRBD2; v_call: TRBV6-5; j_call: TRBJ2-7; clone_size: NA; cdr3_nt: TGTGCCAGCAATCTACACGGGGGGGAATACGAGCAGTACTTC; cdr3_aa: CASNLHGGEYEQYF
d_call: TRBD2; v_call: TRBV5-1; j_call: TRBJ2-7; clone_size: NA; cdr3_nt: TGCGCCAGCAGCTTAACTAGCGGGAGTAATTACGAGCAGTACTTC; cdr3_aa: CASSLTSGSNYEQYF
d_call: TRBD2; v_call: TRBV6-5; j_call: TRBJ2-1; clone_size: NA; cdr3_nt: TGTGCCAGCACTTCCCCTCGGGGGGTATTAGGGGAGCAGTTCTTC; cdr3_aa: CASTSPRGVLGEQFF
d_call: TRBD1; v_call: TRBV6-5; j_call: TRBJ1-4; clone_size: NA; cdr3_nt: TGTGCCAGCAGTTACCGGACAGGGGGACAAAAACTGTTTTTT; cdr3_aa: CASSYRTGGQKLFF